This T cell receptor beta chain was observed in a study of CD8 T cells in ankylosing spondylitis. Study findings and constraints: Disease-linked clones reportedly showed significant enrichment in matched ankylosing spondylitis synovial fluid.

TCRdb passed the 5' RACE reads through MiXCR, listing each CDR3 protein once. The sample holds 25,000 to 35,000 distinct CDR3 sequences, more than 30% seen once. Per germline, CDR1 SGHAT and CDR2 FQNNGV. There are 15 residues in the CDR3. Trimming shortened V by 4 bases and J by 4 bases, and 17 bases separated the two germline ends. Of note for this clonotype: Its antigen is unidentified.

The V gene is TRBV11-2, the J gene TRBJ2-7; D is unclear. The TCR originated in a male donor with ankylosing spondylitis. The sample consisted of synovial fluid, either unsorted or a sorted T cell fraction (not recorded which). The CDR3 coding sequence is TGTGCCAGCAGCTATTATAGCACCCCTGGGTACGAGCAGTACGTC. It translates to CASSYYSTPGYEQYV.